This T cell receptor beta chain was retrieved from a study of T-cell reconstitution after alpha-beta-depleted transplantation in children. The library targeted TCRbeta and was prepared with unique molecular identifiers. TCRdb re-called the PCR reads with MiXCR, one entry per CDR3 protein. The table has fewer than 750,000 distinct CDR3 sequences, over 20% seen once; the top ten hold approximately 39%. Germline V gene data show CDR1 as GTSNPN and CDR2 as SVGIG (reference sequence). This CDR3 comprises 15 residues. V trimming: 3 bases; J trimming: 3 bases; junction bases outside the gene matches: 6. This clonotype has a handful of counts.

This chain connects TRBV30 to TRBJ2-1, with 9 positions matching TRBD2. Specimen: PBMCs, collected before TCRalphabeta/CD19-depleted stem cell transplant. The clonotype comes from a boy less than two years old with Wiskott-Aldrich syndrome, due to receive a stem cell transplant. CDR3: CAWRNGLANYNEQFF. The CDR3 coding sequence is TGTGCCTGGAGAAACGGACTAGCGAACTACAATGAGCAGTTCTTC.